Each of the 10 T cell receptor beta chains below was sequenced from the same sample in a study of blood T cell repertoires in COVID-19. Libraries were prepared by immunoSEQ multiplex PCR; TCRdb keeps only in-frame clonotypes and omits some of them. This table has a few hundred thousand clones, approximately 87% appearing once. Sequenced sample: peripheral blood. The receptors here all came from a human donor in a cohort sampled during active COVID-19.

The V gene is TRBV12-3 or TRBV12-4, the J gene TRBJ2-1; D uncertain. Trimming removed 6 bases at V and 8 bases at J, with 8 bases between. The CDR3 has 11 amino acids. CDR3 sequence: CASSPSYEQFF. The CDR3, as DNA: TGTGCCAGCAGCCCGAGCTATGAGCAGTTCTTC.

This sequence joins TRBV5-1 and TRBJ2-1; possibly TRBD2 for D (6 bases). CDR3 size: 15 residues. Deletions cut 0 bases from V and 6 bases from J, with 13 bases between. Germline values: CDR1 SGHRS, CDR2 YFSETQ. The CDR3 is CASSLGGTTPNEQFF. The CDR3, as DNA: TGCGCCAGCAGCTTGGGCGGGACCACCCCCAATGAGCAGTTCTTC.

The J gene is TRBJ2-3, the V gene TRBV28, with TRBD2 matching 14 bases. J gave up 8 bases and V 4 bases, and 5 bases lay outside the gene matches. This CDR3 is built from 15 residues. The V gene's germline CDR1 is MDHEN and CDR2 SYDVKM. The DNA for the CDR3 is TGTGCCAGCAGTTCGGGACTAGCGGGAGTGGGTACGCAGTATTTT. Amino acid sequence: CASSSGLAGVGTQYF.

The rearrangement links TRBV6-4 to TRBJ2-2; 12 nucleotides line up with TRBD1. The CDR3 length is 16 residues. Per the germline V gene, CDR1 is MRHNA and CDR2 is SNTAGT. V was clipped by 2 bases and J by 5 bases; unmatched bases: 3. CDR3 loop: CASSDGTGGLTGELFF. The CDR3 nucleotides are TGTGCCAGCAGTGACGGGACAGGGGGCCTGACCGGGGAGCTGTTTTTT.

Here the CDR3 reads CASSFKPEISYEQYF. The CDR3, as DNA: TGTGCCAGCAGCTTTAAACCCGAGATCTCTTACGAGCAGTACTTC. The V call is TRBV5-6, the J call TRBJ2-7; D is unclear. Trimming left V 2 bases short and J 4 bases short, with 16 bases between. Germline values: CDR1 SGHDT, CDR2 YYEEEE. This CDR3 has 15 amino acids.

The rearrangement joins TRBV19 to TRBJ1-5; 7 bases line up with TRBD1. Losses at the gene ends were 7 bases for V and 3 bases for J; bases not matched to a gene: 9. Germline loops: CDR1 LNHDA, CDR2 SQIVND (reference sequence). This CDR3 has 15 amino acids. This chain's CDR3 is CASKETGLPNQPQHF. Written as DNA, the CDR3 is TGTGCCAGTAAGGAGACAGGGCTTCCCAATCAGCCCCAGCATTTT.

The chain employs TRBV3-1 (or the pseudogene TRBV3-2) and TRBJ2-5; perhaps TRBD2 as D (6 bases). The CDR3 loop spans 13 amino acids. Trimming pared 3 bases from V and 5 bases from J, leaving 10 bases between. The germline CDR1 and CDR2 sequences are LGHDT and YNNKEL (reference sequence). The chain's CDR3 is CASSQTGVETQYF. The DNA of the CDR3 is TGTGCCAGCAGCCAGACGGGAGTGGAGACCCAGTACTTC.

This chain uses TRBV4-3 with TRBJ1-2; D possibly corresponds to TRBD1 (6 bases). Trimming cost V 1 base and J 8 bases, with 23 bases left between them. The CDR3 is 17 amino acids. The germline gives CDR1 LGHNA, CDR2 YSLEER. The CDR3 DNA sequence: TGCGCCAGCAGCCAAGCTGTCGGGACAACTTTCCTTTCGGGCTACACCTTC. Translated: CASSQAVGTTFLSGYTF.

This sequence joins TRBV3-1 (or the pseudogene TRBV3-2) and TRBJ2-5; perhaps TRBD2 as D (6 bases). Deletions cut 1 base from V and 5 bases from J, with 8 bases between. Germline CDR1 and CDR2: LGHDT and YNNKEL (reference sequence). The CDR3 contains 13 residues. As DNA, the CDR3 is TGTGCCAGCAGCCAAGGAGGGAGGGAGACCCAGTACTTC. It specifies CASSQGGRETQYF.

There are a few counts of this clone. V usage is TRBV21-1 and J usage is TRBJ1-1; the table names TRBD1, a call not compared with the DNA. TRBV21-1 is a recognized pseudogene. CDR3 length equals 15 residues. The CDR3 sequence: CASSMRTDMNTEAFF. The CDR3 nucleotides are TGTGCCAGCAGCATGCGGACGGACATGAACACTGAAGCTTTCTTT.